Following are 31 T cell receptor beta chains from one sample sequenced in a study of read filtering for tumor transcriptome and immune sequencing. From about 400 ng of RNA, a library with molecular barcoded alpha/delta and beta/gamma adaptors was made. TCRdb re-derived calls from the reads in MiXCR, one entry per CDR3 protein. The table has about 58,000 distinct CDR3 sequences, more than 9% seen once. The sample comprised a population of CD138-negative cells sorted from bone marrow. The receptors derive from a donor older than 35 with multiple myeloma.

This clonotype was recorded many times. The CDR3 loop is CSVADRGESPLHF. In DNA, the CDR3 is TGCAGCGTTGCCGACAGGGGTGAATCACCCCTCCACTTT. V gene TRBV29-1 combines with J gene TRBJ1-6, with 8 bases fitting TRBD1. CDR1 and CDR2 from the germline V gene are SQVTM and ANQGSEA. The CDR3 is 13 amino acids. The V segment lost 4 bases and the J segment 10 bases; nucleotides outside the gene matches: 6.

At least ten counts were recorded for this clonotype. This chain uses TRBV6-1 with TRBJ2-2; TRBD1 matches at 7 bases. J gave up 4 bases and V 7 bases, and 12 bases lay outside the gene matches. Germline loops: CDR1 MNHNS, CDR2 SASEGT. The CDR3 runs to 16 residues. CDR3 sequence: CASTHLTGVGTGELFF. CDR3 bases: TGTGCCAGCACCCACTTAACAGGGGTGGGCACCGGGGAGCTGTTTTTT.

This clonotype was picked up many times. This chain uses TRBV30 with TRBJ1-4, with D unclear. CDR1 is GTSNPN, CDR2 SVGIG, per germline (reference sequence). Trimming took off 1 base at V and 7 bases at J, with 7 bases between the two ends. The CDR3 runs to 12 residues. The CDR3 reads CAWSGFGEKLFF. CDR3 DNA sequence: TGTGCCTGGAGTGGCTTTGGTGAAAAACTGTTTTTT.

On this clonotype: This may stem from a read error, because a much larger clone lies one nucleotide away. This chain links TRBV20-1 with TRBJ2-1; TRBD1 might be the D (5 bases). The CDR3 is made up of 14 amino acids. The germline V gene has CDR1 DFQATT and CDR2 SNEGSKA (reference sequence). Trimming cost V 5 bases and J 4 bases, with 15 bases left between them. CDR3: CSAGQGLAYNEQFF. The CDR3 coding sequence is TGCAGTGCTGGGCAGGGTCTCGCATACAATGAGCAGTTCTTC.

On this clonotype: A read error is possible here, since a much larger clone lies one base away. V gene TRBV29-1 combines with J gene TRBJ1-3, with D uncertain. This CDR3 contains 11 residues. Germline V lookup: CDR1 SQVTM, CDR2 ANQGSEA. The CDR3 here is CSVEAGDTIYF. CDR3 bases: TGCAGCGTAGAGGCTGGAGACACCATATATTTT.

The table lists this clonotype with many counts. The gene calls are TRBV7-2 and TRBJ2-2; no reliable D call. CDR1 is SGHTA and CDR2 is FQGNSA in the germline V gene. CDR3 length: 14 amino acids. The V end was cut by 5 bases, the J end by 5 bases, with 12 bases between. For the CDR3, the DNA is TGTGCCAGCAGCCCGCAGACGGTGACCGGGGAGCTGTTTTTT. It specifies CASSPQTVTGELFF.

This clonotype was detected ten times or more. V is TRBV7-9 and J is TRBJ2-1; TRBD2 aligns across 10 bases. Trimming at V came to 2 bases and at J to 12 bases, leaving 7 bases not matched to a gene. The CDR3 covers 14 residues. The germline V gene has CDR1 SEHNR and CDR2 FQNEAQ (reference sequence). CDR3 nucleotides: TGTGCCAGCAGCTTATCGGCTAGCGGGGGTCCGCAGTTCTTC. It specifies CASSLSASGGPQFF.

This clonotype was counted ten times or more. This chain links TRBV12-3 or TRBV12-4 with TRBJ2-7; maybe TRBD1 (6 bases). CDR3 length equals 14 residues. With 5 bases removed from V and 5 bases from J, the gap between germline ends came to 16 bases. The CDR3 loop is CASSPTGFEDEQYF. The CDR3 DNA sequence: TGTGCCAGCAGTCCTACAGGGTTCGAGGACGAGCAGTACTTC.

In its sample, this clonotype was seen many times. This sequence joins TRBV20-1 and TRBJ1-1; possibly TRBD1 for D (6 bases). CDR3 length equals 15 residues. Germline CDR1 reads DFQATT; CDR2 reads SNEGSKA (reference sequence). The CDR3 sequence: CTAPPASGANTEAFF. Written as DNA, the CDR3 is TGCACCGCCCCCCCCGCCTCAGGGGCGAACACTGAAGCTTTCTTT.

This clonotype was counted many times. The rearrangement joins TRBV21-1 to TRBJ2-4; TRBD1 is the table's D call and was not checked against the DNA. TRBV21-1 constitutes a pseudogene. The CDR3 is 17 amino acids. The CDR3 loop reads CASSLRSPRDKKNIQYF. The CDR3, as DNA: TGTGCCAGCAGCTTAAGAAGCCCCCGGGACAAAAAAAACATTCAGTACTTC.

This clonotype was detected ten times or more. The chain has TRBV20-1 and TRBJ2-5; D is perhaps TRBD1 (5 bases). Trimming took 0 bases from V and 5 from J, leaving 10 bases between them. This CDR3 comprises 13 residues. Germline CDR1 and CDR2: DFQATT and SNEGSKA (reference sequence). The CDR3 DNA follows: TGCAGTGCTAGAGATTACAGGTCGGAGACCCAGTACTTC. The encoded protein is CSARDYRSETQYF.

CDR3 amino acids: CASSQRTSGGTGELFF. CDR3 bases: TGTGCCAGCAGCCAGAGGACTAGCGGGGGAACCGGGGAGCTGTTTTTT. The chain joins TRBV4-2 to TRBJ2-2, with 13 bases identical to TRBD2. Looked up from germline, CDR1 is LGHNA and CDR2 is YNFKEQ. V lost 3 bases to trimming and J lost 5 bases; unmatched junction nucleotides: 3. There are 16 residues in the CDR3.

J is TRBJ2-5 and V is TRBV29-1, with a tentative D call TRBD1 (6 bases). The V gene lost 4 bases and the J gene lost 4 bases, with 19 bases spanning the gap. The germline CDR1 and CDR2 sequences are SQVTM and ANQGSEA. The length of the CDR3 is 15 residues. The DNA for the CDR3 is TGCAGCGTTGGAGATTTATACCAGGGGAGAGAGACCCAGTACTTC. Amino acid sequence: CSVGDLYQGRETQYF.

This clonotype has more than one count but fewer than ten. This chain connects TRBV5-1 to TRBJ2-1; the match to TRBD2 covers 15 bases. V shed 3 bases, J shed 8 bases, and the junction held 6 bases outside the gene matches. This CDR3 has 16 amino acids. Germline values: CDR1 SGHRS, CDR2 YFSETQ. The CDR3 sequence: CASSSRTSGGAHEQFF. The CDR3 DNA reads as TGCGCCAGCAGCTCTCGGACTAGCGGGGGGGCACATGAGCAGTTCTTC.

This clonotype was observed at least ten times. This chain joins TRBV12-3 or TRBV12-4 and TRBJ1-2; 9 nucleotides align to TRBD1. Trimming cost V 4 bases and J 7 bases; bases outside gene matches: 4. This CDR3 spans 13 amino acids. The CDR3 loop is CASSSTGGVGYTF. CDR3 DNA sequence: TGTGCCAGCAGTTCCACAGGGGGCGTTGGCTACACCTTC.

This clonotype was seen repeatedly, ten times or more. This chain joins TRBV5-5 and TRBJ2-2; 15 bases agree with TRBD2. V shed 3 bases and J 5 bases; nucleotides not matched to a gene: 14. The germline V gene encodes CDR1 SGHKS and CDR2 YYEKEE (reference sequence). CDR3 size: 20 residues. Here the CDR3 reads CASSWRPGLAGGRETGELFF. CDR3 DNA: TGTGCCAGCAGCTGGAGGCCGGGACTAGCGGGGGGAAGGGAGACCGGGGAGCTGTTTTTT.

This clonotype occurred many times. The chain combines TRBV7-9 with TRBJ2-1, with unresolved D. With 1 base removed from V and 8 bases from J, the gap between germline ends came to 6 bases. The CDR3 contains 12 residues. Germline values: CDR1 SEHNR, CDR2 FQNEAQ (reference sequence). DNA of the CDR3: TGTGCCAGCAGCTTAGTTTCGGATGAGCAGTTCTTC. Its protein is CASSLVSDEQFF.

This clonotype was picked up many times. The chain carries TRBV12-3 or TRBV12-4 and TRBJ2-7, with 8 bases aligning to TRBD1. CDR3 size: 14 residues. V lost 1 base, J lost 6 bases, and 5 bases stayed unmatched. Written as DNA, the CDR3 is TGTGCCAGCAGTTTAGTCCCAGGGGGCGGCGAGCAGTACTTC. Amino acids: CASSLVPGGGEQYF.

CDR3 coding DNA: TGTGCCAGCAGTTTATCTGGTCCCGACGAGCAGTACTTC. It specifies CASSLSGPDEQYF. V is TRBV25-1 and J is TRBJ2-7; D unresolved. Germline assignment: CDR1 MGHDK and CDR2 SYGVNS. V lost 5 bases, J lost 5 bases, and 13 bases lay in between. The CDR3 has 13 amino acids.

This clonotype was observed at least ten times. The chain is built from TRBV5-1 and TRBJ1-5; 11 nucleotides align to TRBD1. J lost 7 bases, V lost 5 bases, and 5 bases had no gene match. The CDR3 consists of 14 residues. The germline gives CDR1 SGHRS, CDR2 YFSETQ. Here the CDR3 DNA reads TGCGCCAGCAGTCAAGGGACAGGGGGACAGCCCCAGCATTTT. As protein: CASSQGTGGQPQHF.

This clonotype was counted ten times or more. The rearrangement links TRBV7-8 to TRBJ2-5, with 9 bases aligning to TRBD1. Losses at the gene ends were 1 base for V and 2 bases for J; bases not matched to a gene: 2. CDR1 is SGHVS and CDR2 is FQNEAQ in the germline V gene. The CDR3 is 15 residues long. The DNA for the CDR3 is TGTGCCAGCAGCTTAGGGGGACAGGGACAAGAGACCCAGTACTTC. Its translation is CASSLGGQGQETQYF.

Worth noting for this clonotype: A single base separates this from a much larger clone, so it may be a read error. This sequence joins TRBV7-2 and TRBJ2-3; the match to TRBD1 covers 8 bases. The CDR3 loop spans 14 amino acids. Germline CDR1 is SGHTA and CDR2 is FQGNSA. The V segment lost 4 bases and the J segment 6 bases; nucleotides outside the gene matches: 6. The CDR3 bases are TGTGCCAGCAGCTCAGGTCCAGGGGGCGATACGCAGTATTTT. Translation: CASSSGPGGDTQYF. The whole variable domain, remainder taken from reference TRBV7-2 and TRBJ2-3, is GAGVSQSPSNKVTEKGKDVELRCDPISGHTALYWYRQSLGQGLEFLIYFQGNSAPDKSGLPSDRFSAERTGGSVSTLTIQRTQQEDSAVYLCASSSGPGGDTQYFGPGTRLTVL.

Of note for this clonotype: A clone one base away is much larger, so this may be a read error. This chain links TRBV12-5 with TRBJ2-3; D gene ambiguous. This CDR3 region has 13 residues. With 2 bases removed from V and 0 bases from J, the gap between germline ends came to 3 bases. CDR1 and CDR2 (germline): LGHNT, FRNRAP. CDR3 DNA sequence: TGTGCTAGTGGTTTGACAAGCACAGATACGCAGTATTTT. Translated, it gives CASGLTSTDTQYF.

The CDR3 loop reads CASSPRPINTEAFF. CDR3 nucleotides: TGTGCCAGCAGCCCAAGACCCATAAACACTGAAGCTTTCTTT. The chain joins TRBV11-3 to TRBJ1-1; D is unclear. Germline V gives CDR1 SGHNT, CDR2 YENEEA. V was clipped by 5 bases and J by 2 bases, with 12 bases between them. The CDR3 is 14 amino acids.

This clonotype was picked up many times. This chain joins TRBV20-1 and TRBJ1-2; D ambiguous. V lost 4 bases, J lost 2 bases, and 17 bases lay in between. The germline V gene encodes CDR1 DFQATT and CDR2 SNEGSKA (reference sequence). This CDR3 comprises 15 residues. The CDR3 DNA sequence: TGCAGTGCTACCGGTCCGTGGGCGAGAAACTATGGCTACACCTTC. Protein product: CSATGPWARNYGYTF.

This clonotype was observed at least ten times. This sequence joins TRBV6-1 and TRBJ2-5, with D possibly being TRBD1 (6 bases). From germline, CDR1 is MNHNS and CDR2 SASEGT. This CDR3 has 15 residues. Trimming removed 1 base from V and 4 bases from J, with 13 bases in between. The CDR3 nucleotides are TGTGCCAGCAGTGAAGAGGCAGGGGTTGGAGAGACCCAGTACTTC. Residues: CASSEEAGVGETQYF.

In regard to this clonotype: Germline is not matched at one junction end, which may reflect a read error. The chain carries TRBV15 and TRBJ1-2; D is undetermined. The germline gives CDR1 LNHNV, CDR2 YYDKDF (reference sequence). This CDR3 region has 14 residues. The CDR3 DNA reads TGTGCCACCAGCAGAGATCAGGCAGTGTATGGCTACGCCTTC. Protein product: CATSRDQAVYGYAF.

This clonotype was seen many times. This chain connects TRBV20-1 to TRBJ2-3; D unresolved. Germline V gene sequence: CDR1 DFQATT, CDR2 SNEGSKA (reference sequence). V lost 0 bases and J lost 0, with 13 bases in between. This CDR3 contains 16 residues. Written as DNA, the CDR3 is TGCAGTGCTAGAGATCTCCTGCAGCCTAGCACAGATACGCAGTATTTT. Translated, it gives CSARDLLQPSTDTQYF.

This clonotype has ten or more counts. The rearrangement uses TRBV20-1 and TRBJ2-7; D gene uncertain. Germline V gene lookup returns CDR1 DFQATT and CDR2 SNEGSKA (reference sequence). The CDR3 runs 14 residues. The V and J ends lost 3 bases and 2 bases respectively, with 14 bases between them. The CDR3 protein is CSASGPPKTYEQYF. CDR3 bases: TGCAGTGCTAGTGGGCCACCTAAAACCTACGAGCAGTACTTC.

This clonotype was counted many times. The chain carries TRBV7-3 and TRBJ2-1; no clear D. CDR1 and CDR2 from the germline V gene are SGHTA and FQGTGA. V dropped 2 bases and J dropped 4 bases, with 6 bases sitting between them. The CDR3 runs to 13 residues. The CDR3 DNA follows: TGTGCCAGCAGCTTACAATCTTACAATGAGCAGTTCTTC. Its protein is CASSLQSYNEQFF. The full variable domain, in which reference TRBV7-3 and TRBJ2-1 provide the parts outside the CDR3, is GAGVSQTPSNKVTEKGKYVELRCDPISGHTALYWYRQSLGQGPEFLIYFQGTGAADDSGLPNDRFFAVRPEGSVSTLKIQRTERGDSAVYLCASSLQSYNEQFFGPGTRLTVL.

At least ten counts were recorded for this clonotype. The chain recombines TRBV4-1 with TRBJ2-3; 10 bases fit TRBD1. This CDR3 is 16 amino acids long. The J segment lost 4 bases and the V segment lost 4 bases, leaving 8 bases of the junction unmatched. CDR1 and CDR2 (germline): MGHRA, YSYEKL. The CDR3, as DNA: TGCGCCAGCAGCCGCACGGGACAGGGGATCGCAGATACGCAGTATTTT. This codes for CASSRTGQGIADTQYF.